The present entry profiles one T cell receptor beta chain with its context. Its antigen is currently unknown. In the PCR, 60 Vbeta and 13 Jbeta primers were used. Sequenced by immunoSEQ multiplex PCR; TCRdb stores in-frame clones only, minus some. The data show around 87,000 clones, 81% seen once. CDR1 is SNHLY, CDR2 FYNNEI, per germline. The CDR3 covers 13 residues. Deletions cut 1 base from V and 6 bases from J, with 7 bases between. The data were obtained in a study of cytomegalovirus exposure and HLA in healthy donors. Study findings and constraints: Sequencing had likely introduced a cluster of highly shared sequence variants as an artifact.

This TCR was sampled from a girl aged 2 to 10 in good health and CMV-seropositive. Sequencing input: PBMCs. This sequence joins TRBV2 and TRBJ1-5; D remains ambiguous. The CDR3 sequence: CASSEGRAQPQHF. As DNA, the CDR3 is TGTGCCAGCAGTGAAGGTCGAGCTCAGCCCCAGCATTTT.